Presented here are 5 T cell receptor beta chains from one specimen sequenced in a study of shared clonotypes between healthy human individuals. Assay: immunoSEQ multiplex PCR; the TCRdb copy retains only in-frame clones and omits some. The sample includes 2 million to 2.5 million clones, more than 90% of them seen just once. The sample was naive CD4+ T cells sorted from blood. Subset denoted: CD45RA+ positively selected. The receptors were gathered from a man younger than 30 in good health.

The CDR3 nucleotides read TGTGCCAGCAGTCCCCAGCCAGAGACCCAGTACTTC. Amino acid sequence: CASSPQPETQYF. The rearrangement links TRBV6-6 to TRBJ2-5, with no clear D. This CDR3 region has 12 residues. V gave up 5 bases and J gave up 4 bases, with 8 bases separating them. CDR1 and CDR2 from the germline V gene are MNHNY and SVGAGI (reference sequence).

This chain links TRBV4-1 with TRBJ2-5; D is uncertain. This CDR3 is 16 amino acids long. Trimming removed 0 bases at V and 1 base at J, with 12 bases between. CDR1 is MGHRA and CDR2 is YSYEKL in the germline V gene. CDR3 sequence reads: CASSQDSLPGQETQYF. The CDR3, as DNA: TGCGCCAGCAGCCAAGATTCTCTCCCTGGCCAAGAGACCCAGTACTTC.

This CDR3 reads CAWSSGTGYTEAFF. The DNA for the CDR3 is TGTGCCTGGAGTTCCGGGACAGGGTACACTGAAGCTTTCTTT. The rearrangement links TRBV30 to TRBJ1-1, with TRBD1 matching over 9 bases. CDR3 length: 14 amino acids. After removal of 2 bases from V and 3 bases from J, the junction contained 4 bases not matched to a gene. Germline V gives CDR1 GTSNPN, CDR2 SVGIG (reference sequence).

This chain uses TRBV1 with TRBJ2-3; TRBD2 is the table's D call, not checked against the DNA. TRBV1 is classified as a pseudogene. The CDR3 totals 17 residues. The CDR3: CTSSKKPGLNSTDTQYF. The CDR3 DNA sequence: TGCACCAGCAGCAAAAAACCGGGACTGAATAGCACAGATACGCAGTATTTT.

This clone appeared once. Additional DNA sequences in this sample encode the identical CDR3. The J gene is TRBJ2-3, the V gene TRBV9; TRBD2 matches 9 bases. The ends lost 4 bases at V and 0 bases at J; junction bases unmatched: 3. This CDR3 has 15 residues. Germline-derived CDR1 and CDR2 are SGDLS and YYNGEE. Here the CDR3 DNA reads TGTGCCAGCAGCCTTAGCGGGGGAAGCACAGATACGCAGTATTTT. Translating it yields CASSLSGGSTDTQYF.